This T cell receptor (beta chain) originates from a study of tumour-infiltrating T cells in Burkitt lymphoma. Study context: Productive clonality predicted overall and progression-free survival.

The data were produced by immunoSEQ multiplex PCR, yet TCRdb's version contains in-frame clones alone and is incomplete. Of some 17,000 clones in the sample, just under 80% were seen once. After removal of 9 bases from V and 4 bases from J, the junction contained 10 bases not matched to a gene. The length of the CDR3 is 15 residues. CDR1 is MNHNY and CDR2 is SVGAGI in the germline V gene (reference sequence). This clone was counted a few times. This receptor was identified in a human donor with diffuse large B-cell lymphoma. Sequenced input: tumor tissue. V is TRBV6-6 and J is TRBJ2-2; 8 bases match TRBD1. The CDR3, as DNA: TGTGCCAGTCCTTCCGGACAGGGCGGCACCGGGGAGCTGTTTTTT. Amino acid sequence: CASPSGQGGTGELFF.